One and the same sample provided the 10 T cell receptor beta chains below, sequenced in a study of PD-1 blockade in classical Hodgkin lymphoma. Time point described: newly diagnosed, previously untreated cHL patient sample. TCRdb's table, derived via immunoSEQ multiplex PCR, lists solely in-frame clones and lacks some. The sample consists of approximately 47,000 clones, just over 90% of them appearing once. The specimen sequenced was peripheral blood mononuclear cells (PBMCs). Source of these receptors: a human donor with classical Hodgkin lymphoma.

V and J are TRBV7-3 and TRBJ2-7, with 7 bases identical to TRBD2. The CDR3 runs 15 residues. CDR1 is SGHTA and CDR2 is FQGTGA in the germline V gene. Trimming cost V 5 bases and J 4 bases; bases outside gene matches: 11. In nucleotides, the CDR3 is TGTGCCAGCAGCCCGCAGGGCGGGAGTGAATACGAGCAGTACTTC. This codes for CASSPQGGSEYEQYF.

This clone was picked up a small number of times. J is TRBJ1-1 and V is TRBV28; a possible D gene is TRBD1 (6 bases). The CDR3 is made up of 14 amino acids. Trimming took 6 bases from V and 4 from J, leaving 15 bases between them. Germline CDR1 and CDR2: MDHEN and SYDVKM. CDR3 in DNA: TGTGCCAGCAGGTACAGGGCGGGGGCCACTGAAGCTTTCTTT. Amino acid sequence: CASRYRAGATEAFF.

J is TRBJ2-1 and V is TRBV28; 8 bases line up with TRBD1. V shed 3 bases, J shed 3 bases, and the junction held 4 bases outside the gene matches. The germline V gene has CDR1 MDHEN and CDR2 SYDVKM. The CDR3 consists of 15 residues. This chain's CDR3 is CASSLQGADYNEQFF. CDR3 in DNA: TGTGCCAGCAGTTTGCAGGGGGCGGACTACAATGAGCAGTTCTTC.

This chain connects TRBV4-1 to TRBJ1-1; D is unresolved. V dropped 4 bases and J dropped 0 bases, with 18 bases sitting between them. This CDR3 comprises 17 residues. CDR1 and CDR2 from the germline V gene are MGHRA and YSYEKL. CDR3 region: CASSLFPPETMNTEAFF. In DNA, the CDR3 is TGCGCCAGCAGCCTCTTCCCGCCCGAGACAATGAACACTGAAGCTTTCTTT.

This clone was counted once. V is TRBV6-5 and J is TRBJ2-6, with a tentative D call TRBD1 (6 bases). CDR3 length equals 15 residues. The germline V and J ends were trimmed by 5 bases and 3 bases, with 11 bases remaining between them. Per germline, CDR1 MNHEY and CDR2 SVGAGI. The CDR3 region has the DNA TGTGCCAGCAGTAACCGGGACATTGGGGCCAACGTCCTGACTTTC. Translated: CASSNRDIGANVLTF.

This clone showed up just once. The rearrangement links TRBV10-3 to TRBJ1-1; maybe TRBD1 (6 bases). This CDR3 is 14 amino acids long. Trimming cost V 3 bases and J 0 bases, with 8 bases left between them. Germline CDR1 ENHRY, CDR2 SYGVKD. DNA for the CDR3: TGTGCCATCAGTGATAGGGGGTTGAACACTGAAGCTTTCTTT. Translation gives CAISDRGLNTEAFF.

This chain uses TRBV7-3 with TRBJ2-1; TRBD2 agrees at 7 bases. Germline V gene sequence: CDR1 SGHTA, CDR2 FQGTGA. With 2 bases clipped from V and 4 bases from J, the junction kept 5 bases outside the gene matches. CDR3 size: 15 residues. CDR3 in DNA: TGTGCCAGCAGCTTAGTGGCGGGAGAATACAATGAGCAGTTCTTC. Its translation is CASSLVAGEYNEQFF.

The chain links TRBV18 to TRBJ1-3; D gene ambiguous. Germline V gene sequence: CDR1 KGHSH, CDR2 LQKENI. There are 17 residues in the CDR3. Trimming took 3 bases from V and 0 from J, leaving 15 bases between them. CDR3 amino acids: CASSPSGISFSGNTIYF. The CDR3 DNA is TGTGCCAGCTCACCCTCCGGTATAAGTTTCTCTGGAAACACCATATATTTT.

V usage is TRBV28 and J usage is TRBJ2-7, with 7 bases that match TRBD2. V dropped 4 bases and J dropped 4; count of bases not matched to a gene: 10. Germline assignment: CDR1 MDHEN and CDR2 SYDVKM. This CDR3 has 15 amino acids. CDR3 region: CASSSPLEGGYEQYV. The DNA of the CDR3 is TGTGCCAGCAGTTCGCCCCTAGAGGGAGGGTACGAGCAGTACGTC.

The chain is built from TRBV7-3 and TRBJ2-1; TRBD1 or TRBD2 may be the D gene (5 bases each). The length of the CDR3 is 15 residues. The ends were cut back, 3 bases at V and 7 bases at J, with 16 bases in the middle. Germline CDR1 SGHTA, CDR2 FQGTGA. In DNA form, the CDR3 reads TGTGCCAGCAGCTTGGGGGTAAGGGCTTTTAATGAGCAGTTCTTC. Translating gives CASSLGVRAFNEQFF.